This note documents a single T cell receptor beta chain sequence. Its antigen is currently unknown. The length of the CDR3 is 18 residues. Trimming at V came to 6 bases and at J to 7 bases, leaving 23 bases not matched to a gene. Germline CDR1 is DFQATT and CDR2 is SNEGSKA (reference sequence). Oncomine TCR Beta short-read sequencing was applied to DNA from cultured CD4+ T cells. TCRdb re-analysed the PCR reads in MiXCR, keeping a single row per CDR3 protein. This sample yields around 21,000 distinct CDR3 sequences, of which about 61% are seen a single time; around 7.8% belongs to the top ten. Treatment reported: roughly 10-day PBMC culture with coronavirus spike peptide pools or control peptides (ViraFEST assay). ViraFEST used peptide pools to expand antigen-specific T cells and subsequently sequenced their TCRs. The data were obtained in a study of vaccination and CD4 T cells after COVID-19. The wider study: Nasal swab PCR had shown SARS-CoV-2 positivity in the convalescent patients (about 9 mild cases, one severe case). Study-level points and caveats: There was no significant change from about 20 to 38 median reactive clonotypes.

V is TRBV20-1 and J is TRBJ1-4, with 7 nucleotides matching TRBD1. Sequencing was performed on CD4+ T cells from blood, cultured in vitro. This receptor was taken from a human donor who had recovered from COVID-19. As DNA, the CDR3 is TGCAGTGCACCCCTCGGGGGGGGAGGACTGGCAGGGGGTGAAAAACTGTTTTTT. Its protein product is CSAPLGGGGLAGGEKLFF.